This record concerns one T cell receptor (beta chain) sequence. As yet, its antigen is unknown. An end of the junction does not agree with germline; a read error may underlie this. The read terminates 3 residues ahead of where the CDR3 ends, so the germline J gene completes it. Using immunoSEQ multiplex PCR, the repertoire was profiled, and TCRdb retains in-frame clones only, with some absent. The table lists roughly 25,000 clones, with roughly 7% in the top ten. The entry originates in a study of T cells in women clearing cervical HPV infection. In the study overall: Case blood drawn at lesion detection; control blood after infection cleared.

Study-wide results and limits: CIN3+ cases had significantly higher TCR richness than controls; evenness did not differ.

From germline, CDR1 is MNHEY and CDR2 SVGEGT. CDR3 length: 12 residues. All donors had a single incident cervical HPV16 infection, not prevalent. The V call is TRBV6-2 or TRBV6-3, the J call TRBJ2-7, with a possible D match to TRBD2 (5 bases). This receptor was taken from a woman aged 18 to 69 with a cervical HPV16 infection that either progressed to CIN3+ or cleared (not recorded which). Sequenced sample: blood buffy coat. CDR3 DNA (partial): TGTGCCAGCCGGGCTAGCTCCCACGAG. This translates into CASRASSHE. The full-length CDR3 reads as CASRASSHEQYF.